This entry is about one T cell receptor beta chain. CDR3 size: 14 residues. Germline V lookup: CDR1 MGHRA, CDR2 YSYEKL. V lost 4 bases and J lost 6; bases outside the gene matches: 4. Some clones are missing from TCRdb's copy, which holds only in-frame ones; the method was immunoSEQ multiplex PCR. The sample includes tens of thousands of clones, approximately 87% of them seen just once. The sample belongs to a study of technical replicates of blood from several donors. This rearrangement joins TRBV4-1 to TRBJ2-1, with TRBD1 matching 9 bases. Input material: PBMCs. The receptor was derived from a human donor in good health. Some clones in this sample may be carry-over from other donors' samples. The chain's CDR3 is CASSPGTGSNEQFF. Written as DNA, the CDR3 is TGCGCCAGCAGCCCTGGGACAGGGTCCAATGAGCAGTTCTTC.